This T cell receptor beta chain was recorded in a study of T cell responses to AZD1222 COVID-19 vaccine (dated by TCRdb to the early 2020s). Notes on the research overall: Because spike-specific TCR depth and breadth did not differ between the two schedules, AZD1222 recipients who got a second dose at roughly 4 weeks were pooled with those who got a second dose at roughly 12 weeks. TCR sequencing was performed for 230 to 250 trial participants, of whom about 200 were given two doses of AZD1222 and some 25 were given two doses of MenACWY control vaccine. Trial participants were enrolled by age into 18-55, 56-69 and 70-plus year subgroups, with approximately 160, 26 and 62 TCR-sequenced participants respectively.

The paper's findings and limits, for the study overall: Because no day 14 peak-response samples were available, the repertoires could be characterized only after the peak T cell response. A significant rise in spike-specific TCR breadth and depth was observed after two AZD1222 doses relative to day 0 and relative to MenACWY recipients. Reportedly, close to half of the unique spike-specific TCRs recognized epitopes lying outside the regions that are mutated in the B.1.351 and B.1.1.7 variants. In the small 56-69-year group, the increase in depth fell short of significance, most likely because of low power. Participants were mostly white British and included more females than males, and it was suggested by the authors that clonal diversity may have been underestimated. Conclusions about previously exposed vaccinees are limited, since just six AZD1222 recipients were seropositive for SARS-CoV-2 at baseline. CD4 TCRs associated with the vaccine covered the entire spike protein, and the dominant responses were in regions 160-218 and 743-854.

As encoded in the germline V gene, CDR1 is SGHTA while CDR2 is FQGTGA. From its cysteine to its phenylalanine, the CDR3 spans 14 amino acids. Only the CDR3 part of the read is kept: 42 bases, read in frame from the first base. The junction shows trimming of 5 bases on V and 6 bases on J, plus 16 bases between the germline ends. Read against the paper, the sample's time point label means: baseline before first vaccination. Samples from vaccinated people were obtained from the UK trials COV001 and COV002, which included a single-blind randomized controlled phase 2/3 trial of AZD1222 (ChAdOx1 nCoV-19) in healthy adults. Trial participant PBMC samples were collected at day 0 and day 28 after the second dose for TCRbeta chain sequencing. The CDR3 regions of human TCRbeta chains were analyzed by immunosequencing. As for the authors' bioinformatics: TCRs in the repertoires were compared against a reference library of SARS-CoV-2-specific TCRs that had been generated with the MIRA antigen-specificity platform. Breadth meant the fraction of unique TCRs that were SARS-CoV-2-associated, whereas depth meant the fraction of total T cells that were SARS-CoV-2-associated. Each spike-specific TCR was assigned to its reactive spike region and to a CD4 or CD8 class using the MIRA data. Log10-transformed breadth and depth values were compared by one-way ANOVA with Sidak's multiple comparisons tests. TCRdb took over this immuneACCESS table, retaining in-frame rearrangements with V and J assigned. Such tables are incomplete; in checked studies, under half of the missing clones stem from an unresolved V gene, and the remainder is unexplained. That table gives V, J and clone size, and the DNA gave D and trimming. The sample table shows more than 100,000 clones, and 85% to 95% are seen once. 1.5% to 2% of the sample comes from the top ten.

Turning to this clone: Its antigen is not yet known. No base qualities exist here, and no much larger clone lies one base off it.

This receptor was taken from an adult in good health. The V and J segments used are TRBV7-3 and TRBJ1-2, with TRBD1 tentatively as D gene (6 bases match). The material sequenced was peripheral blood, taken on day 0 of AZD1222 vaccination. The DNA sequence is as follows: TGTGCCAGCAGCCCTTCCCGACAGGCGAATGGCTACACCTTC. The translation is CASSPSRQANGYTF.